The T cell receptor beta chain under discussion was sequenced for a study of T cell repertoires in cytomegalovirus infection. TCRdb recomputed calls from the reads with MiXCR, one row per CDR3 protein. The sample yields hundreds of thousands of distinct CDR3 sequences, 32% seen once. Worth noting for this clonotype: What it binds is unknown.

Looked up from germline, CDR1 is SGHAT and CDR2 is FQNNGV. The CDR3 extends over 13 amino acids. Between the trimmed V and J ends, which lost 5 bases and 5 bases, there was a span of 9 bases. The study, taken as a whole, reports: Accumulated public TCR beta family frequency recognized individuals carrying CMV together with the relevant HLA. Dominant in the ex vivo response were TCR beta clonotypes restricted by HLA-C and specific for CMV.

This receptor was obtained from a human donor in good health (CMV status not recorded). Some clones in this sample may be carry-over from other donors' samples. J is TRBJ2-2 and V is TRBV11-2, with a possible D match to TRBD2 (5 bases). The sample in question was cultured CD8+ T cells from PBMCs, obtained from culture after CMV antigen stimulation. Here the CDR3 reads CASSPWRTGELFF. The CDR3 bases are TGTGCCAGCAGCCCATGGAGGACCGGGGAGCTGTTTTTT.